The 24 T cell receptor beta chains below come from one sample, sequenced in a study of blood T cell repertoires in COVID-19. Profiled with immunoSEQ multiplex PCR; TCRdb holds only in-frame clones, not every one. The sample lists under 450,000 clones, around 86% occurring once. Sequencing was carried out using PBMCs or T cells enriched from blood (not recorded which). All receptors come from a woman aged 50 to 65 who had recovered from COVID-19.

The chain's CDR3 is CASSTLAGGPNEQFF. The CDR3, as DNA: TGCGCCAGCAGCACCCTAGCGGGAGGGCCGAATGAGCAGTTCTTC. The rearrangement links TRBV4-3 to TRBJ2-1, with 12 bases that match TRBD2. Germline CDR1 and CDR2: LGHNA and YSLEER. The V segment lost 5 bases and the J segment 7 bases; nucleotides outside the gene matches: 6. The CDR3 is 15 residues long.

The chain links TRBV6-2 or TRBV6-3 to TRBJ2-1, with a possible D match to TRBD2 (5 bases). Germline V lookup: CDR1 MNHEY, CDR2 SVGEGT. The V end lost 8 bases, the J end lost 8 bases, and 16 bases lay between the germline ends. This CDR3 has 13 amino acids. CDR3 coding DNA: TGTGCCAGCGGCCGGACTCAGAGAGATGAGCAGTTCTTC. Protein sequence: CASGRTQRDEQFF.

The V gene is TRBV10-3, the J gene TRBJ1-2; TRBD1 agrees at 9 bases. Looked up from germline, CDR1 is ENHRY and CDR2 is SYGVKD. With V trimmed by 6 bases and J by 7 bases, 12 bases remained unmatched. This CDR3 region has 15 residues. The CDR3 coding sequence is TGTGCCATCAGGGTACAGGGGGCGCCAGTTCTTGGCTACACCTTC. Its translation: CAIRVQGAPVLGYTF.

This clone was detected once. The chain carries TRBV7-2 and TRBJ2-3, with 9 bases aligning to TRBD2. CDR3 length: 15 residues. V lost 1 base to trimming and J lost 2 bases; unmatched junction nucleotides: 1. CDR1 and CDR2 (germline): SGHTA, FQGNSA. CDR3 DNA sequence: TGTGCCAGCAGCTTAGGACTAGCGGACACAGATACGCAGTATTTT. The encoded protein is CASSLGLADTDTQYF.

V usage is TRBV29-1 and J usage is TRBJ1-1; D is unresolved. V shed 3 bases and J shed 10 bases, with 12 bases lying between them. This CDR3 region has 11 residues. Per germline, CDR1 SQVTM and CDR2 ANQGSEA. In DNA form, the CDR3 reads TGCAGCGTTGATAAGGAGGTAGGAGCTTTCTTT. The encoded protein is CSVDKEVGAFF. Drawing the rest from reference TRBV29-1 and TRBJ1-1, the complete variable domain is SAVISQKPSRDICQRGTSLTIQCQVDSQVTMMFWYRQQPGQSLTLIATANQGSEATYESGFVIDKFPISRPNLTFSTLTVSNMSPEDSSIYLCSVDKEVGAFFGQGTRLTVV.

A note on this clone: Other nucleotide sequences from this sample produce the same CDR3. The DNA of the CDR3 is TGTGCCAGTAGTAGGCAGGGTGGAGAGACCCAGTACTTC. Translating gives CASSRQGGETQYF. The chain combines TRBV19 with TRBJ2-5; D might be TRBD1 (5 bases). The V end lost 4 bases, the J end lost 4 bases, and 10 bases lay between the germline ends. CDR3 size: 13 residues. Germline V gives CDR1 LNHDA, CDR2 SQIVND (reference sequence).

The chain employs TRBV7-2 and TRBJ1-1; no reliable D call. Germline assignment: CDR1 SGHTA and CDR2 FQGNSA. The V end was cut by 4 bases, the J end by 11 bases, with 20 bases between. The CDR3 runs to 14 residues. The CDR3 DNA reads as TGTGCCAGCAGCTCCCAACTTGCGGGCGTGGTGGCTTTCTTT. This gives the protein CASSSQLAGVVAFF. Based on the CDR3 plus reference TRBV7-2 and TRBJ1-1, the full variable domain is GAGVSQSPSNKVTEKGKDVELRCDPISGHTALYWYRQSLGQGLEFLIYFQGNSAPDKSGLPSDRFSAERTGGSVSTLTIQRTQQEDSAVYLCASSSQLAGVVAFFGQGTRLTVV.

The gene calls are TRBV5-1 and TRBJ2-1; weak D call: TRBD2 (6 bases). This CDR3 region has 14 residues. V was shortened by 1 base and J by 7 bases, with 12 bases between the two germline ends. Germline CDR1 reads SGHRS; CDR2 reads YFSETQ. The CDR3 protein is CASSLPGGLNEQFF. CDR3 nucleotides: TGCGCCAGCAGCTTGCCCGGGGGTCTAAATGAGCAGTTCTTC. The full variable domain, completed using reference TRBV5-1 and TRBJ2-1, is KAGVTQTPRYLIKTRGQQVTLSCSPISGHRSVSWYQQTPGQGLQFLFEYFSETQRNKGNFPGRFSGRQFSNSRSEMNVSTLELGDSALYLCASSLPGGLNEQFFGPGTRLTVL.

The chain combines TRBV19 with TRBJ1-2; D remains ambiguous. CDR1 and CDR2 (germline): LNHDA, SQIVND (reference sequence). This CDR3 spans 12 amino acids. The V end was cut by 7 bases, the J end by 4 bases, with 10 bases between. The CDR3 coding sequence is TGTGCCAGTACCGGGATTAGCTATGGCTACACCTTC. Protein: CASTGISYGYTF.

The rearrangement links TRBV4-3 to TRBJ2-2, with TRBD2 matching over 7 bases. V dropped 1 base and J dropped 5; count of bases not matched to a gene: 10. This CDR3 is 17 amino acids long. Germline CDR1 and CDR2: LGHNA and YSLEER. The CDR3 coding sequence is TGCGCCAGCAGCCAAGTACAGGCGGGAGTTCGTACCGGGGAGCTGTTTTTT. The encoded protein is CASSQVQAGVRTGELFF.

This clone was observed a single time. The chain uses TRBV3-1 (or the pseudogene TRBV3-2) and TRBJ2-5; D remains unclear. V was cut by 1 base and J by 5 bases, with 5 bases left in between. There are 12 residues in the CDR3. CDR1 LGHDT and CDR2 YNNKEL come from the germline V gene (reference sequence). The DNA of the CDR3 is TGTGCCAGCAGCCAAGTGGCTGAGACCCAGTACTTC. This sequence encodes CASSQVAETQYF.

The CDR3 is CASSFDRGDDEQFF. The CDR3 DNA reads as TGCGCCAGCAGCTTCGACAGGGGGGATGATGAGCAGTTCTTC. The chain combines TRBV5-1 with TRBJ2-1; TRBD1 matches 9 bases. The CDR3 is 14 residues long. V dropped 2 bases and J dropped 8; count of bases not matched to a gene: 5. Germline assignment: CDR1 SGHRS and CDR2 YFSETQ.

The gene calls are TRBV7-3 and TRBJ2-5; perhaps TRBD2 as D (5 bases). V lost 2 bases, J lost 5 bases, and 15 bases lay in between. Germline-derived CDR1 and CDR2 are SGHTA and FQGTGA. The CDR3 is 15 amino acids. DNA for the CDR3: TGTGCCAGCAGCTTAGGAGGCTCCAGTGGGGAGACCCAGTACTTC. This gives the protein CASSLGGSSGETQYF. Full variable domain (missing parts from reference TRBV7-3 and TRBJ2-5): GAGVSQTPSNKVTEKGKYVELRCDPISGHTALYWYRQSLGQGPEFLIYFQGTGAADDSGLPNDRFFAVRPEGSVSTLKIQRTERGDSAVYLCASSLGGSSGETQYFGPGTRLLVL.

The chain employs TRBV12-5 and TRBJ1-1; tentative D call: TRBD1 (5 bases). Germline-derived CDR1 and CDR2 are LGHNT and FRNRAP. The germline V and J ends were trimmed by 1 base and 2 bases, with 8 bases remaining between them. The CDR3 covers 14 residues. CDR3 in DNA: TGTGCTAGTGGTTTGGAGGGGCCTAACACTGAAGCTTTCTTT. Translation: CASGLEGPNTEAFF.

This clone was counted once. CDR3 sequence reads: CASSPRWEGNQPQHF. DNA of the CDR3: TGTGCCAGCAGTCCCCGGTGGGAGGGCAATCAGCCCCAGCATTTT. The chain couples TRBV27 to TRBJ1-5; D gene unclear. Germline V CDR1 and CDR2: MNHEY, SMNVEV (reference sequence). This CDR3 contains 15 residues. V lost 5 bases and J 2 bases, leaving 13 bases between the germline ends.

Here the CDR3 DNA reads TGTGCCAGCAGCCCGAGCGGCGGGAGCCTCAACTCCTACAATGAGCAGTTCTTC. Its translation: CASSPSGGSLNSYNEQFF. This chain connects TRBV7-9 to TRBJ2-1, with 7 bases matching TRBD2. J lost 0 bases, V lost 5 bases, and 13 bases had no gene match. The CDR3 extends over 18 amino acids. Germline assignment: CDR1 SEHNR and CDR2 FQNEAQ (reference sequence).

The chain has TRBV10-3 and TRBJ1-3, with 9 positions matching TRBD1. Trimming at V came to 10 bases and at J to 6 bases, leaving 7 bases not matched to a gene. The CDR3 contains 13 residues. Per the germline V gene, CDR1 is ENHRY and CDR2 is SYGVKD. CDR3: CATRTGEENTIYF. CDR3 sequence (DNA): TGTGCCACTCGGACAGGGGAAGAAAACACCATATATTTT.

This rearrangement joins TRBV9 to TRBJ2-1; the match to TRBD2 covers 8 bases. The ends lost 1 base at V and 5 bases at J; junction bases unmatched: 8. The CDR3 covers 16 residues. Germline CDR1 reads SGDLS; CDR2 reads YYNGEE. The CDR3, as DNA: TGTGCCAGCAGCGTAACAGCGGGAGTGAGAGACAATGAGCAGTTCTTC. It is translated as CASSVTAGVRDNEQFF.

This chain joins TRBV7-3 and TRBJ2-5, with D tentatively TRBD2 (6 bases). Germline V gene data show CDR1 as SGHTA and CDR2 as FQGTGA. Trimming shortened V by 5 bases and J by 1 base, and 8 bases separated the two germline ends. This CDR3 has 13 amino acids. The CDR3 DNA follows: TGTGCCAGCAGCCTTAGCGGCCAAGAGACCCAGTACTTC. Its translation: CASSLSGQETQYF.

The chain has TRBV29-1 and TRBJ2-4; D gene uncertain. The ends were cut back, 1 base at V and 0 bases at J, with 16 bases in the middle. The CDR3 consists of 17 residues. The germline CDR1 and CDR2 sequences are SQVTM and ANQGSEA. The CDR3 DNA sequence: TGCAGCGTTGAAGTAAGAGCCTTCCCTCTAGCCAAAAACATTCAGTACTTC. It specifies CSVEVRAFPLAKNIQYF.

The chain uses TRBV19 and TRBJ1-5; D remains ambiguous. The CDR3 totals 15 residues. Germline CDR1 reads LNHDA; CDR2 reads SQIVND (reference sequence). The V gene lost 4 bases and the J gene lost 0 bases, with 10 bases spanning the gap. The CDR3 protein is CASSSAATSNQPQHF. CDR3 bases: TGTGCCAGTAGTAGTGCGGCGACTAGCAATCAGCCCCAGCATTTT.

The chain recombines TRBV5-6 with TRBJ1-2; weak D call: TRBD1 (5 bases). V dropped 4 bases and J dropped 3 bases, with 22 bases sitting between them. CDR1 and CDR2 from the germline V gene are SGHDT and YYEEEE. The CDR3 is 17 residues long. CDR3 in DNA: TGTGCCAGCAGCATTAATGGCGGAGTCCCGGGGGACTATGGCTACACCTTC. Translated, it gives CASSINGGVPGDYGYTF.

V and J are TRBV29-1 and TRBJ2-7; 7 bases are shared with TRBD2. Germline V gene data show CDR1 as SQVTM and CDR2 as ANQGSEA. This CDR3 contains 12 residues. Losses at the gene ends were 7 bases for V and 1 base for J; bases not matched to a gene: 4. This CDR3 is CSGASGSYEQYF. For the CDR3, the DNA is TGCAGCGGGGCTAGCGGATCCTACGAGCAGTACTTC.

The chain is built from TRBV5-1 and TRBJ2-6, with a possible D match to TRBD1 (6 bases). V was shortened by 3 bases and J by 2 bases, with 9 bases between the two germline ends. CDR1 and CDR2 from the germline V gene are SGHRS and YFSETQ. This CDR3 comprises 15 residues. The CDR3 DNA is TGCGCCAGCAGCTCACAGGGTACTGGGGCCAACGTCCTGACTTTC. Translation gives CASSSQGTGANVLTF.